The 30 T cell receptor beta chains below were found in one sample sequenced in a study of cytomegalovirus exposure and HLA in healthy donors (TCRdb year 2017). The library was obtained by the immunoSEQ multiplex PCR assay. For the multiplex PCR, a mixture combining 60 forward primers for TCR Vbeta segments and 13 reverse primers for TCR Jbeta segments was used. TCRdb limited this immuneACCESS table to in-frame rearrangements with V and J called. A share of clones is missing; checked studies link under half to unresolved V genes, and the rest is unexplained. In this sample's table one finds 150,000 to 200,000 clones. 0.7% to 1% of the sample is taken by the ten largest. The sample taken for sequencing was PBMCs. Every receptor here comes from a woman between 18 and 29 years old in good health and CMV-seropositive.

The chain links TRBV7-2 to TRBJ2-5; 8 nucleotides line up with TRBD1. The CDR3 sequence is 15 residues long. Trimming removed 1 base from V and 6 bases from J; junction bases left unmatched: 7. CDR1 SGHTA and CDR2 FQGNSA come from the germline V gene. DNA of the CDR3: TGTGCCAGCAGCTTAGGACAGGGGATGGGAAAGACCCAGTACTTC. Translated: CASSLGQGMGKTQYF.

The chain uses TRBV9 and TRBJ2-7, with D possibly matching TRBD1 (6 bases). The CDR3 loop spans 15 amino acids. V was cut by 3 bases and J by 2 bases, with 15 bases left in between. Germline lookup yields CDR1 SGDLS and CDR2 YYNGEE. The CDR3 region is CASSAQGPGTYEQYF. CDR3 sequence (DNA): TGTGCCAGCAGCGCGCAGGGGCCAGGGACCTACGAGCAGTACTTC.

The chain employs TRBV19 and TRBJ1-1; 7 bases agree with TRBD1. V dropped 6 bases and J dropped 1; count of bases not matched to a gene: 14. The CDR3 runs 17 residues. CDR1 LNHDA and CDR2 SQIVND come from the germline V gene (reference sequence). In DNA form, the CDR3 reads TGTGCCAGTAGATCAGGAAACAGGGGATCACAGAACACTGAAGCTTTCTTT. Residues: CASRSGNRGSQNTEAFF.

The chain has TRBV13 and TRBJ2-1, with 9 nucleotides matching TRBD1. The CDR3 covers 16 residues. Germline CDR1 and CDR2: PRHDT and FYEKMQ (reference sequence). V dropped 3 bases and J dropped 2; count of bases not matched to a gene: 5. The CDR3 here is CASSFTGGMTYNEQFF. Written as DNA, the CDR3 is TGTGCCAGCAGCTTTACAGGGGGCATGACCTACAATGAGCAGTTCTTC.

The chain is built from TRBV5-1 and TRBJ2-7; a possible D gene is TRBD1 (6 bases). V lost 2 bases and J 0 bases, leaving 15 bases between the germline ends. The CDR3 totals 16 residues. Germline V gene sequence: CDR1 SGHRS, CDR2 YFSETQ. This CDR3 reads CASSLSSQGPSYEQYF. CDR3 nucleotides: TGCGCCAGCAGCTTATCGAGCCAGGGGCCCTCCTACGAGCAGTACTTC.

The chain employs TRBV15 and TRBJ1-1; the D is unclear. CDR1 is LNHNV and CDR2 is YYDKDF in the germline V gene (reference sequence). The V and J ends lost 0 bases and 0 bases respectively, with 8 bases between them. CDR3 length equals 15 residues. The CDR3 coding sequence is TGTGCCACCAGCAGAGAAGGCGGAATGAACACTGAAGCTTTCTTT. Translating it yields CATSREGGMNTEAFF.

The chain recombines TRBV25-1 with TRBJ1-6, with TRBD1 as a possible D gene (5 bases). V lost 2 bases to trimming and J lost 11 bases, with 13 bases between them. The CDR3 consists of 14 residues. CDR1 is MGHDK and CDR2 is SYGVNS in the germline V gene. CDR3 sequence reads: CASSEVGAWAPLHF. The CDR3 DNA reads as TGTGCCAGCAGTGAAGTTGGGGCCTGGGCACCCCTCCACTTT. Full variable domain (missing parts from reference TRBV25-1 and TRBJ1-6): EADIYQTPRYLVIGTGKKITLECSQTMGHDKMYWYQQDPGMELHLIHYSYGVNSTEKGDLSSESTVSRIRTEHFPLTLESARPSHTSQYLCASSEVGAWAPLHFGNGTRLTVT.

The chain recombines TRBV7-2 with TRBJ2-3, with TRBD2 identical over 10 bases. The trim removed 5 bases at V and 3 bases at J, leaving 8 bases unmatched. The CDR3 sequence is 16 residues long. Germline V gene sequence: CDR1 SGHTA, CDR2 FQGNSA. CDR3 sequence (DNA): TGTGCCAGCAGCCGATTCCTAGCGGGAGTGACAGATACGCAGTATTTT. It specifies CASSRFLAGVTDTQYF. Using reference TRBV7-2 and TRBJ2-3 for the parts outside the CDR3, the full variable domain is GAGVSQSPSNKVTEKGKDVELRCDPISGHTALYWYRQSLGQGLEFLIYFQGNSAPDKSGLPSDRFSAERTGGSVSTLTIQRTQQEDSAVYLCASSRFLAGVTDTQYFGPGTRLTVL.

This chain connects TRBV11-2 to TRBJ2-7, with TRBD2 identical over 12 bases. Germline values: CDR1 SGHAT, CDR2 FQNNGV. The CDR3 has 15 residues. J gave up 6 bases and V 1 base, and 4 bases lay outside the gene matches. In nucleotides, the CDR3 is TGTGCCAGCAGCTTAGGACTAGCGGGAGCAGCCGAGCAGTACTTC. Translated, it gives CASSLGLAGAAEQYF.

The chain joins TRBV11-2 to TRBJ2-7, with a possible D match to TRBD1 (5 bases). This CDR3 is 15 amino acids long. V was trimmed by 5 bases and J by 3 bases, leaving 17 bases between them. Germline CDR1 is SGHAT and CDR2 is FQNNGV. The CDR3 sequence: CASSPRQGPLYEQYF. The CDR3 nucleotides are TGTGCCAGCAGCCCACGCCAGGGCCCCCTCTACGAGCAGTACTTC.

The chain carries TRBV28 and TRBJ2-5; perhaps TRBD1 as D (7 bases). Germline V gene lookup returns CDR1 MDHEN and CDR2 SYDVKM. The CDR3 consists of 14 residues. V was shortened by 3 bases and J by 4 bases, with 12 bases between the two germline ends. The CDR3 here is CASSFGGGAETQYF. CDR3 nucleotide sequence: TGTGCCAGCAGTTTCGGAGGGGGCGCAGAGACCCAGTACTTC.

J is TRBJ1-6 and V is TRBV7-6; 7 positions agree with TRBD1. The CDR3 has 16 amino acids. The germline V gene has CDR1 SGHVS and CDR2 FNYEAQ. Trimming took 5 bases from V and 9 from J; bases not matched to a gene: 13. The CDR3 protein is CASSQTPGTAISPLHF. The DNA for the CDR3 is TGTGCCAGCAGCCAGACGCCCGGGACAGCAATTTCACCCCTCCACTTT.

V usage is TRBV5-1 and J usage is TRBJ1-1; unclear D gene. The germline V gene has CDR1 SGHRS and CDR2 YFSETQ. Trimming removed 0 bases at V and 10 bases at J, with 16 bases between. The CDR3 has 14 amino acids. The CDR3 nucleotides read TGCGCCAGCAGCTTGGGGGGAGTGCCTATAGGAGCTTTCTTT. Amino acids: CASSLGGVPIGAFF.

The chain carries TRBV6-5 and TRBJ2-1; 10 positions agree with TRBD2. From germline, CDR1 is MNHEY and CDR2 SVGAGI. The CDR3 is made up of 14 amino acids. V trimming: 6 bases; J trimming: 5 bases; junction bases outside the gene matches: 4. The CDR3 coding sequence is TGTGCCAGCAGACGCGGACTAGCGGACAATGAGCAGTTCTTC. Translated, it gives CASRRGLADNEQFF.

The J gene is TRBJ1-1, the V gene TRBV12-5; no reliable D call. Per the germline V gene, CDR1 is LGHNT and CDR2 is FRNRAP. The germline V and J ends were trimmed by 7 bases and 1 base, with 13 bases remaining between them. This CDR3 is built from 14 residues. The chain's CDR3 is CASAPPSGNTEAFF. CDR3 DNA: TGTGCTAGTGCCCCCCCCTCCGGGAACACTGAAGCTTTCTTT.

The V gene is TRBV7-8, the J gene TRBJ1-4; 8 bases fit TRBD1. With 2 bases clipped from V and 0 bases from J, the junction kept 2 bases outside the gene matches. This CDR3 region has 16 residues. In germline, CDR1 is SGHVS, CDR2 FQNEAQ. CDR3: CASSLTGGTTNEKLFF. CDR3 nucleotide sequence: TGTGCCAGCAGCTTAACAGGGGGTACAACTAATGAAAAACTGTTTTTT.

The chain is built from TRBV30 and TRBJ1-1; maybe TRBD1 (5 bases). V was shortened by 8 bases and J by 2 bases, with 15 bases between the two germline ends. Germline CDR1 and CDR2: GTSNPN and SVGIG (reference sequence). This CDR3 spans 13 amino acids. This CDR3 reads CAKRGGINTEAFF. In nucleotides, the CDR3 is TGTGCCAAACGGGGGGGGATCAACACTGAAGCTTTCTTT. The full variable domain, rest sourced from reference TRBV30 and TRBJ1-1, is SQTIHQWPATLVQPVGSPLSLECTVEGTSNPNLYWYRQAAGRGLQLLFYSVGIGQISSEVPQNLSASRPQDRQFILSSKKLLLSDSGFYLCAKRGGINTEAFFGQGTRLTVV.

The genes are TRBV2 and TRBJ2-7; D gene uncertain. CDR3 length: 15 residues. V was clipped by 0 bases and J by 1 base, with 10 bases between them. Germline assignment: CDR1 SNHLY and CDR2 FYNNEI. DNA of the CDR3: TGTGCCAGCAGTGAAGCGCGAGACACATCCTACGAGCAGTACTTC. Its translation: CASSEARDTSYEQYF.

The V and J genes are TRBV5-8 and TRBJ2-7; tentatively, D is TRBD1 (5 bases). The germline V and J ends were trimmed by 0 bases and 0 bases, with 10 bases remaining between them. Germline V lookup: CDR1 SGHTS, CDR2 YDEGEE. This CDR3 has 15 amino acids. The CDR3 region is CASSLVQGSSYEQYF. CDR3 in DNA: TGTGCCAGCAGCTTGGTTCAGGGTAGCTCCTACGAGCAGTACTTC. Combining the CDR3 with reference TRBV5-8 and TRBJ2-7 gives the whole variable domain EAGVTQSPTHLIKTRGQQATLRCSPISGHTSVYWYQQALGLGLQFLLWYDEGEERNRGNFPPRFSGRQFPNYSSELNVNALELEDSALYLCASSLVQGSSYEQYFGPGTRLTVT.

V usage is TRBV11-3 and J usage is TRBJ1-6; TRBD1 matches 7 bases. The germline CDR1 and CDR2 sequences are SGHNT and YENEEA. Trimming at V came to 5 bases and at J to 6 bases, leaving 4 bases not matched to a gene. The CDR3 length is 14 residues. Here the CDR3 reads CASSRTGANSPLHF. CDR3 DNA: TGTGCCAGCAGCCGAACAGGGGCTAATTCACCCCTCCACTTT.

The rearrangement links TRBV4-1 to TRBJ1-5; D call uncertain. Trimming pared 0 bases from V and 10 bases from J, leaving 19 bases between. The CDR3 runs 16 residues. Germline CDR1 is MGHRA and CDR2 is YSYEKL. The CDR3 coding sequence is TGCGCCAGCAGCCAAGATCTTCTTGCAGTCCGAGGCCCCCAGCATTTT. It codes for CASSQDLLAVRGPQHF.

The J gene is TRBJ2-1, the V gene TRBV6-1; 7 bases are a match to TRBD1. V trimming: 9 bases; J trimming: 3 bases; junction bases outside the gene matches: 2. Germline V gene sequence: CDR1 MNHNS, CDR2 SASEGT. The CDR3 runs 12 residues. CDR3 in amino acids: CASGDSYNEQFF. CDR3 nucleotides: TGTGCCAGTGGGGACAGCTACAATGAGCAGTTCTTC.

The chain has TRBV28 and TRBJ1-1, with unresolved D. The germline V gene has CDR1 MDHEN and CDR2 SYDVKM. The CDR3 has 12 residues. V was pared by 4 bases and J by 11 bases, with 14 bases between. The CDR3 nucleotides read TGTGCCAGCAGTTCTTCCAATCCGGGGGCTTTCTTT. Translation: CASSSSNPGAFF.

J is TRBJ2-1 and V is TRBV19; TRBD2 agrees at 9 bases. In germline, CDR1 is LNHDA, CDR2 SQIVND (reference sequence). J lost 5 bases, V lost 2 bases, and 10 bases had no gene match. This CDR3 is built from 17 residues. CDR3: CASSIRWGTSHHNEQFF. The CDR3 region has the DNA TGTGCCAGTAGTATAAGGTGGGGGACTAGCCACCACAATGAGCAGTTCTTC. The variable domain in full, completed from reference TRBV19 and TRBJ2-1, reads DGGITQSPKYLFRKEGQNVTLSCEQNLNHDAMYWYRQDPGQGLRLIYYSQIVNDFQKGDIAEGYSVSREKKESFPLTVTSAQKNPTAFYLCASSIRWGTSHHNEQFFGPGTRLTVL.

The rearrangement uses TRBV6-1 and TRBJ1-5, with a weak D call TRBD1 (6 bases). V was shortened by 9 bases and J by 1 base, with 16 bases between the two germline ends. There are 15 residues in the CDR3. Germline lookup yields CDR1 MNHNS and CDR2 SASEGT. CDR3 amino acids: CASRISGESNQPQHF. CDR3 in DNA: TGTGCCAGTCGCATTTCAGGGGAGAGCAATCAGCCCCAGCATTTT.

The V gene is TRBV6-1, the J gene TRBJ2-7, with a weak D call TRBD2 (6 bases). The CDR3 loop spans 13 amino acids. The ends were cut back, 8 bases at V and 8 bases at J, with 19 bases in the middle. Germline CDR1 is MNHNS and CDR2 is SASEGT. The CDR3 loop reads CASAGEVILKQYF. In DNA, the CDR3 is TGTGCCAGCGCCGGGGAGGTCATTCTCAAGCAGTACTTC.

The chain links TRBV2 to TRBJ1-1; the match to TRBD1 covers 7 bases. CDR1 is SNHLY, CDR2 FYNNEI, per germline. There are 14 residues in the CDR3. V dropped 7 bases and J dropped 1; count of bases not matched to a gene: 6. This CDR3 is CASNPDRENTEAFF. The CDR3 coding sequence is TGTGCCAGCAACCCTGACAGGGAGAACACTGAAGCTTTCTTT.

The chain carries TRBV5-1 and TRBJ2-2; 11 bases agree with TRBD2. Trimming at V came to 3 bases and at J to 3 bases, leaving 4 bases not matched to a gene. The CDR3 is made up of 16 amino acids. Looked up from germline, CDR1 is SGHRS and CDR2 is YFSETQ. CDR3 residues: CASSSGLADYTGELFF. CDR3 in DNA: TGCGCCAGCAGCTCGGGACTAGCGGACTACACCGGGGAGCTGTTTTTT.

V and J are TRBV13 and TRBJ2-7; 10 nucleotides align to TRBD1. Trimming took 4 bases from V and 3 from J; bases not matched to a gene: 6. This CDR3 spans 15 amino acids. The V gene's germline CDR1 is PRHDT and CDR2 FYEKMQ (reference sequence). CDR3 protein: CASSSLRDRGYEQYF. The CDR3 bases are TGTGCCAGCAGCTCACTCCGGGACAGGGGCTACGAGCAGTACTTC. The full variable domain, with the rest looked up from reference TRBV13 and TRBJ2-7, is AAGVIQSPRHLIKEKRETATLKCYPIPRHDTVYWYQQGPGQDPQFLISFYEKMQSDKGSIPDRFSAQQFSDYHSELNMSSLELGDSALYFCASSSLRDRGYEQYFGPGTRLTVT.

The V call is TRBV6-5, the J call TRBJ1-2, with no clear D. CDR3 length: 15 residues. Germline V gene lookup returns CDR1 MNHEY and CDR2 SVGAGI. Trimming removed 5 bases from V and 7 bases from J, with 20 bases in between. Here the CDR3 DNA reads TGTGCCAGCAGTAATAGGATGGGCATCGGAGGTGGCTACACCTTC. Its translation: CASSNRMGIGGGYTF.